The T cell receptor (beta chain) described here comes from a study of T-cell reconstitution after alpha-beta-depleted transplantation in children. The TCRbeta library was prepared with unique molecular identifiers. TCRdb re-called the PCR reads through MiXCR, storing one row per CDR3 protein. In the table there are over 300,000 distinct CDR3 sequences, 10% of which are singletons. This clonotype has just a few counts. From germline, CDR1 is SEHNR and CDR2 FQNEAQ (reference sequence). V lost 6 bases, J lost 4 bases, and 19 bases lay in between. This CDR3 has 16 amino acids. This sample comprised PBMCs from the stem cell graft donor, obtained from the stem cell graft. The J gene is TRBJ2-1, the V gene TRBV7-9; maybe TRBD1 (6 bases). The TCR was taken from a human donor who donated a stem cell graft to a child with acute lymphoblastic leukemia. This chain's CDR3 is CASSPPGQGYYNEQFF. The CDR3 nucleotides read TGTGCCAGCAGTCCCCCTGGGCAGGGGTATTACAATGAGCAGTTCTTC.